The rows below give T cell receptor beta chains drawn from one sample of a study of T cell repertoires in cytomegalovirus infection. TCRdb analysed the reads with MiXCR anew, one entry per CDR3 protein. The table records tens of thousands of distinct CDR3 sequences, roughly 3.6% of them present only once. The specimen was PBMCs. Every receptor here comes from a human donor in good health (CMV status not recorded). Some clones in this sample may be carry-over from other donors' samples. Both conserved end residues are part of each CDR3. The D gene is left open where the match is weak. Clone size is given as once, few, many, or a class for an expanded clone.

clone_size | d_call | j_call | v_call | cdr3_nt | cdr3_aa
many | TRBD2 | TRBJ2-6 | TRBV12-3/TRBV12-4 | TGTGCCAGCAGGAGACGCGGGGGGGCTGGGGCCAACGTCCTGACTTTC | CASRRRGGAGANVLTF
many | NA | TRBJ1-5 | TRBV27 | TGTGCCAGCAGTAGATCCCGGTTCTACTCTCAGCCCCAGCATTTT | CASSRSRFYSQPQHF
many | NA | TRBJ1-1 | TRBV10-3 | TGTGCCATCAGTGAGTCAGCCTCCACTGAAGCTTTCTTT | CAISESASTEAFF
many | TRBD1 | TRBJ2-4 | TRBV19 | TGTGCCAGTAGTCCCGAAACAGGGGCTTTAGCCAAAAACATTCAGTACTTC | CASSPETGALAKNIQYF
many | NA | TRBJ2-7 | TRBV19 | TGTGCCAGTAGTATGGGGGGAAACTCCTACGAGCAGTACTTC | CASSMGGNSYEQYF
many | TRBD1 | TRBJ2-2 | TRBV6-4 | TGTGCCAGCAGTGACTCGAGGGACAGCTCGACCGGGGAGCTGTTTTTT | CASSDSRDSSTGELFF
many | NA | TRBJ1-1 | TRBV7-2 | TGTGCCAGCAGCTTAGATTTGGTAGGATCTGAAGCTTTCTTT | CASSLDLVGSEAFF
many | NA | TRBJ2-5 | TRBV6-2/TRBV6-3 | TGTGCCAGCCGACGGTCACTCCAAGAGACCCAGTACTTC | CASRRSLQETQYF
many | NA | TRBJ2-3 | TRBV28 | TGTGCCAGCAGTTTACGGACCGGGCGGACAGATACGCAGTATTTT | CASSLRTGRTDTQYF
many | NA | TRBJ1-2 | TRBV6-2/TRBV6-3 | TGTGCCAGCAGGGACCCATGGGGACCCTCCTATGGCTACACCTTC | CASRDPWGPSYGYTF
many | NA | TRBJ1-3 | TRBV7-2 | TGTGCCAGCAGCTTAGCGCCGGACGGGAGCTCTGGAAACACCATATATTTT | CASSLAPDGSSGNTIYF
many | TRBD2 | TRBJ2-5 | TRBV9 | TGTGCCAGCAGCATACTAGCGGGGGGGCCGGCGGAGACCCAGTACTTC | CASSILAGGPAETQYF
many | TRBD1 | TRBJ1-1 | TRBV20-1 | TGCAGCGCCCTGACAGGGAACGCTGAAGCTTTCTTT | CSALTGNAEAFF